This passage covers 6 T cell receptor beta chains from one sample sequenced in a study of T cells in Graves' hyperthyroidism and ophthalmopathy. Regions amplified from RNA transcripts were the TCR beta CDR3 regions. The HTBI primer set drove a first-round RT-PCR of the TCR CDR3. TCRdb passed the multiplex PCR reads through MiXCR, listing each CDR3 protein once. Of some 600,000 distinct CDR3 sequences in the sample, 11% to 15% were seen once. Sequenced input: blood. These receptors were collected from a woman between 25 and 40 years old with Graves' hyperthyroidism that later progressed to Graves' ophthalmopathy.

This chain links TRBV30 with TRBJ1-1; D may be TRBD1 (6 bases). Germline lookup yields CDR1 GTSNPN and CDR2 SVGIG (reference sequence). The CDR3 sequence is 13 residues long. V was clipped by 5 bases and J by 10 bases, with 20 bases between them. CDR3 nucleotide sequence: TGTGCCTGGGAAATAACAGGGAGTACAAGAGCTTTCTTT. It specifies CAWEITGSTRAFF.

In this sample, this clonotype turned up many times. The chain is built from TRBV18 and TRBJ1-1; the D gene is possibly TRBD1 (6 bases). There are 13 residues in the CDR3. V lost 6 bases, J lost 5 bases, and 13 bases lay in between. CDR1 is KGHSH and CDR2 is LQKENI in the germline V gene. CDR3 loop: CASSTEGGTEAFF. In DNA, the CDR3 is TGTGCCAGCTCGACAGAGGGGGGGACTGAAGCTTTCTTT.

This chain connects TRBV30 to TRBJ2-3; D possibly uses TRBD1 or TRBD2 (5 bases each). The CDR3 loop spans 14 amino acids. CDR1 is GTSNPN and CDR2 is SVGIG in the germline V gene (reference sequence). The V end was cut by 1 base, the J end by 7 bases, with 15 bases between. The CDR3, as DNA: TGTGCCTGGAGTGCCTCGACTACAGGCCATACGCAGTATTTT. Amino acid sequence: CAWSASTTGHTQYF.

The table lists this clonotype with many counts. This chain connects TRBV24-1 to TRBJ2-1; weak D call: TRBD2 (5 bases). This CDR3 region has 15 residues. Per the germline V gene, CDR1 is KGHDR and CDR2 is SFDVKD. V lost 4 bases and J 7 bases, leaving 16 bases between the germline ends. The DNA of the CDR3 is TGTGCCACCAGTGACTTTACTAGTAGGGCGAATGAGCAGTTCTTC. It yields the protein CATSDFTSRANEQFF.

The gene calls are TRBV28 and TRBJ1-4; D is unresolved. With 6 bases removed from V and 8 bases from J, the gap between germline ends came to 16 bases. Germline-derived CDR1 and CDR2 are MDHEN and SYDVKM. The CDR3 sequence is 14 residues long. For the CDR3, the DNA is TGTGCCAGCAGCCGGGGAGGGAGGAGGGAAAAACTGTTTTTT. It yields the protein CASSRGGRREKLFF.

This sequence joins TRBV18 and TRBJ2-5; 9 bases are shared with TRBD2. Germline trimming cut 3 bases from V and 0 bases from J; bases unmatched to any gene: 5. Germline-derived CDR1 and CDR2 are KGHSH and LQKENI. CDR3 length equals 16 residues. CDR3 region: CASSPTSGTYQETQYF. The CDR3 region has the DNA TGTGCCAGCTCACCGACTAGCGGAACTTACCAAGAGACCCAGTACTTC.